The T cell receptor beta chain described here comes from a study of T cell responses to AZD1222 COVID-19 vaccine. On the study more broadly: It was second doses at about 4 or about 12 weeks that were pooled.

Comments on this clone: Its antigen is unidentified.

Sequencing used immunoSEQ multiplex PCR; TCRdb keeps in-frame clones, though not all of them. The data hold about 130,000 clones, with 85% to 95% observed a single time. The V gene lost 6 bases and the J gene lost 5 bases, with 17 bases spanning the gap. CDR1 and CDR2 (germline): MNHNY, SVGAGI (reference sequence). CDR3 length: 15 residues. Points from the study as a whole: Of spike-specific TCRs, nearly half reportedly target regions left unmutated in variants. In a largely white British group with more females than males, clonal diversity was possibly underestimated. Just five or six AZD1222 recipients tested seropositive at baseline.

The chain couples TRBV6-6 to TRBJ1-5, with TRBD1 as a possible D gene (6 bases). This clonotype originated in an adult in good health. This sample comprised peripheral blood, obtained on day 0 of AZD1222 vaccination. CDR3 loop: CASSPVFGGHQPQHF. CDR3 in DNA: TGTGCCAGCAGCCCCGTCTTCGGGGGGCATCAGCCCCAGCATTTT.